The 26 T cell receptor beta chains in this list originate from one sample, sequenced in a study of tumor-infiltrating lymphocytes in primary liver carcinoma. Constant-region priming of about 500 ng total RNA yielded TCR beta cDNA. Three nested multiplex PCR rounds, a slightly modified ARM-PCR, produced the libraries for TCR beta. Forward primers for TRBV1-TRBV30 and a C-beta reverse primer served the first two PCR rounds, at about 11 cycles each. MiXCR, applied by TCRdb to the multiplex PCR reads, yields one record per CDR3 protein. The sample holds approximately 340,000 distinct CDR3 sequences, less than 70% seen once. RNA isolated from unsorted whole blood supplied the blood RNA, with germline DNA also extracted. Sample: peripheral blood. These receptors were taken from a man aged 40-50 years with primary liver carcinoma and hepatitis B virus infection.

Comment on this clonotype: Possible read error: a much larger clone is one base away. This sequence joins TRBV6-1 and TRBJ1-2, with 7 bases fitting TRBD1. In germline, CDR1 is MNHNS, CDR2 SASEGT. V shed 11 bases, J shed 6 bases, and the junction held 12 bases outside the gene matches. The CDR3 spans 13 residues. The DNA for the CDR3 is TGTGCCGGAGCTTCAGGGGGGAGGAATGGCTACACCTTC. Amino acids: CAGASGGRNGYTF.

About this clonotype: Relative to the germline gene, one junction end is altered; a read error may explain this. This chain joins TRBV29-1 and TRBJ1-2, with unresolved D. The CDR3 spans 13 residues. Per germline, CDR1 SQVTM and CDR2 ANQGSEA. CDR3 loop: CTDTLSIGEVLPF. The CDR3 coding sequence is TGCACCGATACCTTAAGCATCGGGGAAGTGCTCCCCTTC. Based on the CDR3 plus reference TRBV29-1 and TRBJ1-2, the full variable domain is SAVISQKPSRDICQRGTSLTIQCQVDSQVTMMFWYRQQPGQSLTLIATANQGSEATYESGFVIDKFPISRPNLTFSTLTVSNMSPEDSSIYLCTDTLSIGEVLPFGSGTRLTVV.

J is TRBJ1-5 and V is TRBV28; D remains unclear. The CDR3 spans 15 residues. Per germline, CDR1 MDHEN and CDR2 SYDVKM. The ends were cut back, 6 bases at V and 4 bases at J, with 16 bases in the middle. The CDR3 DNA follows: TGTGCCAGCAGACCGGATGCATGTCGTAATCAGCCCCAGCATTTT. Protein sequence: CASRPDACRNQPQHF.

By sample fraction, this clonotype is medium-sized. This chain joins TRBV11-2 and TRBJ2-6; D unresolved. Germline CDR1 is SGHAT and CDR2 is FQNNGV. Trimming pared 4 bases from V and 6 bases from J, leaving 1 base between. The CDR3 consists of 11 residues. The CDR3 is CASSSANVLTF. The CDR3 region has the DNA TGTGCCAGCAGCTCGGCCAACGTCCTGACTTTC.

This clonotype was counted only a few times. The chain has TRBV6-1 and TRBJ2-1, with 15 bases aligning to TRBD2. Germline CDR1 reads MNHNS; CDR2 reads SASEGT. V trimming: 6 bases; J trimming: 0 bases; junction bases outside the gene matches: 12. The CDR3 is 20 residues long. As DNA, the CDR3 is TGTGCCAGCAGATATCACAGTGGGACTAGCGGGAGGTACTCCTACAATGAGCAGTTCTTC. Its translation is CASRYHSGTSGRYSYNEQFF.

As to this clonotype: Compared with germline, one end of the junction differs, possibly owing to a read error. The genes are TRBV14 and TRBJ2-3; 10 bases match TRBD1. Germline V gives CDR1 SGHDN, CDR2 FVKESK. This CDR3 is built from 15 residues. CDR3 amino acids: CASSFGDRGTDTQYF. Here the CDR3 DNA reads TGCGCCAGTAGCTTCGGGGACAGGGGTACAGATACGCAGTATTTT.

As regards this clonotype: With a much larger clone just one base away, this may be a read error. The CDR3 reads CASTLWEGKDTQYF. DNA for the CDR3: TGTGCCAGCACCCTCTGGGAGGGTAAGGATACGCAGTATTTT. The V gene is TRBV6-1, the J gene TRBJ2-3, with TRBD2 identical over 7 bases. The V gene's germline CDR1 is MNHNS and CDR2 SASEGT. The junction had 10 bases not matched to a gene; V was cut back by 7 bases and J by 6 bases. This CDR3 spans 14 amino acids.

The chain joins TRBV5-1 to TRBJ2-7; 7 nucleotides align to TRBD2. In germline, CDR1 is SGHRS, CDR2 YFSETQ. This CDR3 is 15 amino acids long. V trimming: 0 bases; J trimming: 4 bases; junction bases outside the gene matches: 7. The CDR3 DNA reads TGCGCCAGCAGCTTGGGGCTAGCGGAACTTTACGAGCAGTACTTC. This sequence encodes CASSLGLAELYEQYF.

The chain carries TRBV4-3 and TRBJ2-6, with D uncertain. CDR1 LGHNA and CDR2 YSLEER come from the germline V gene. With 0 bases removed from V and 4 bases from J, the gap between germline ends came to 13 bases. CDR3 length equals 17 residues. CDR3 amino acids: CASSQDGSWRGANVLTF. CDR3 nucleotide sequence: TGCGCCAGCAGCCAAGATGGGTCATGGCGCGGGGCCAACGTCCTGACTTTC.

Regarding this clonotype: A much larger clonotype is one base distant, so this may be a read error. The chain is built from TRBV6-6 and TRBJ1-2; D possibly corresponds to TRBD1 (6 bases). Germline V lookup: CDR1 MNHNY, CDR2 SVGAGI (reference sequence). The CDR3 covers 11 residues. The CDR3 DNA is TGTGCCAGCAGACAGGGCTATGTCTACACCTTC. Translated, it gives CASRQGYVYTF.

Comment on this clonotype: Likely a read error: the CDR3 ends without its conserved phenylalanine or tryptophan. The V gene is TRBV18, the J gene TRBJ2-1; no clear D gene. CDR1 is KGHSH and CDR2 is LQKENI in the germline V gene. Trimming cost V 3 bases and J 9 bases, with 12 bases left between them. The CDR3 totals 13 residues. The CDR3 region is CASSPILSTEQFL. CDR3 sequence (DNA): TGTGCCAGCTCACCGATCCTATCGACTGAGCAGTTCCTC.

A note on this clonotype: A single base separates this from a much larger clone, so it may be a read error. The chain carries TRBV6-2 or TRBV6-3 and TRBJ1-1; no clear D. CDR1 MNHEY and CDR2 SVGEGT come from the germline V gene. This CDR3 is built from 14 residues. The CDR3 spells CASSYPGGNAEAFF. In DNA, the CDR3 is TGTGCCAGCAGTTACCCAGGTGGGAACGCTGAAGCTTTCTTT.

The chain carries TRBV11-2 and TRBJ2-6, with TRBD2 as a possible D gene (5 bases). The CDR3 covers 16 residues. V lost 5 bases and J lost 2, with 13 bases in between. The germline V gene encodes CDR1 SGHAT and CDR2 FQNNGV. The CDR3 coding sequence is TGTGCCAGCAGCCGTATTACTAGGCCTGGGGCCAACGTCCTGACTTTC. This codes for CASSRITRPGANVLTF.

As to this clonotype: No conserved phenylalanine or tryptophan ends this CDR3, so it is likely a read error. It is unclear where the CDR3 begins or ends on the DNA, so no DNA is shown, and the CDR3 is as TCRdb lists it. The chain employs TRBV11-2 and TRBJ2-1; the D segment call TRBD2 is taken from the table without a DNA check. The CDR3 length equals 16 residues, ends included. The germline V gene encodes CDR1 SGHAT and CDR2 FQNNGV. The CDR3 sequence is CASSSPGTSGRNEQLL.

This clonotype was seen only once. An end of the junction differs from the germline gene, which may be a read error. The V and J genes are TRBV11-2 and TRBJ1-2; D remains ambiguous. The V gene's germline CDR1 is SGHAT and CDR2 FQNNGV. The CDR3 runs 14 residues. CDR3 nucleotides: TGTGCCAACAGCAGACTTAGGACGGTTATGGGCTACACCTTC. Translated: CANSRLRTVMGYTF.

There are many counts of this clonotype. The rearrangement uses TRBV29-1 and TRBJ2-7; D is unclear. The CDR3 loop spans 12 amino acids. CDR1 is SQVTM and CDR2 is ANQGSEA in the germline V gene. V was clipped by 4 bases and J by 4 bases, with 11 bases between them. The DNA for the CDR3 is TGCAGCGTTGGCCGGAGTGAGTACGAGCAGTACTTC. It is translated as CSVGRSEYEQYF.

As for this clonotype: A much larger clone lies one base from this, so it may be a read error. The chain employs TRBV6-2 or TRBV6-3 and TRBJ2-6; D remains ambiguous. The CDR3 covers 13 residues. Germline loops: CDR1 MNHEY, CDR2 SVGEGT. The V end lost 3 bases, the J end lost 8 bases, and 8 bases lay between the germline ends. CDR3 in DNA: TGTGCCAGCAGTTATAGGGAATCCAACGTCCTGACTTTC. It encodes CASSYRESNVLTF.

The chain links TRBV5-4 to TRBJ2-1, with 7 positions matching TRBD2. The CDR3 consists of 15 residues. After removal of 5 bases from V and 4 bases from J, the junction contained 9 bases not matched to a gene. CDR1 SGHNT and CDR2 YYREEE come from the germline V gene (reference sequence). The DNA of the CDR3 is TGTGCCAGCAGTTTGAGGCGGGAGTGGTACAATGAGCAGTTCTTC. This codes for CASSLRREWYNEQFF.

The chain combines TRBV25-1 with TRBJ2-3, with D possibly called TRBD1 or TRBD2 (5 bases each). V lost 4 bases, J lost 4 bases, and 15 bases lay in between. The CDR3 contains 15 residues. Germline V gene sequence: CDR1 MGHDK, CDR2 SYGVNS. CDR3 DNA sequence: TGTGCCAGCAGTGCCTATCTCGGGGCCGCAGATACGCAGTATTTT. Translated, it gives CASSAYLGAADTQYF. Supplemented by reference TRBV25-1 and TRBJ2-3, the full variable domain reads EADIYQTPRYLVIGTGKKITLECSQTMGHDKMYWYQQDPGMELHLIHYSYGVNSTEKGDLSSESTVSRIRTEHFPLTLESARPSHTSQYLCASSAYLGAADTQYFGPGTRLTVL.

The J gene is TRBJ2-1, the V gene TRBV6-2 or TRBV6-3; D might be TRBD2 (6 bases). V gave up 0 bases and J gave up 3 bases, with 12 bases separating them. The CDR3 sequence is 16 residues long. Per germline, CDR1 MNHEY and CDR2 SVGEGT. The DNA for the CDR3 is TGTGCCAGCAGTTACTCGCGGCAGGGACTCTACAATGAGCAGTTCTTC. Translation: CASSYSRQGLYNEQFF.

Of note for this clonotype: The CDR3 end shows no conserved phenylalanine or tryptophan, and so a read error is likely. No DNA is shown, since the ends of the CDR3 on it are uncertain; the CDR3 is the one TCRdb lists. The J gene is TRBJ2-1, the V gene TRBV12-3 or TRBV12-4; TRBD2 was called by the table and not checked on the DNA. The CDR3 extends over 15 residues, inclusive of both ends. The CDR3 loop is CASSRGLAGANEHFY.

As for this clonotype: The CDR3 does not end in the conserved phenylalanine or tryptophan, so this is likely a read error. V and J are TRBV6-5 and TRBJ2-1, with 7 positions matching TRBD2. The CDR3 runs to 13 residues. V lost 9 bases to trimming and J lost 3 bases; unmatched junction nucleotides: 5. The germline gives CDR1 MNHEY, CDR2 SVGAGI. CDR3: CASWERDYNEQFL. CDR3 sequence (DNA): TGTGCCAGTTGGGAGCGGGACTACAATGAGCAGTTCCTC.

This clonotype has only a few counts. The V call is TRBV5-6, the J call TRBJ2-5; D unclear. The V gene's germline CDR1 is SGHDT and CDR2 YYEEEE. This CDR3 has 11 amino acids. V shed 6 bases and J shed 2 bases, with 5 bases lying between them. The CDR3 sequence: CASIYQETQYF. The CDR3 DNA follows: TGTGCCAGCATTTATCAAGAGACCCAGTACTTC.

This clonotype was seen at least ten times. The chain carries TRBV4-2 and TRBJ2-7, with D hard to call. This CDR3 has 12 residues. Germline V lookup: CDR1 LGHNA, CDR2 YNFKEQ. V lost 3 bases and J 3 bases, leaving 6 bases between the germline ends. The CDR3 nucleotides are TGTGCCAGCAGCCAGGACGTCTACGAGCAGTACTTC. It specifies CASSQDVYEQYF.

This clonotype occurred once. DNA of the CDR3: TGCGCCAGCAGACCTTATATAGCAACTAATGAAAAACTGTTTTTT. Its translation is CASRPYIATNEKLFF. This chain links TRBV4-1 with TRBJ1-4; D gene unclear. Trimming pared 6 bases from V and 0 bases from J, leaving 11 bases between. The CDR3 spans 15 residues. The germline CDR1 and CDR2 sequences are MGHRA and YSYEKL.

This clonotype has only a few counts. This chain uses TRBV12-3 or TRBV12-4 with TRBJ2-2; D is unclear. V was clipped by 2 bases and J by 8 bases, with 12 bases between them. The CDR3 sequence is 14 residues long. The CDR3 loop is CASSLLGSQGELFF. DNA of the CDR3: TGTGCCAGCAGTTTACTCGGGTCTCAAGGGGAGCTGTTTTTT.